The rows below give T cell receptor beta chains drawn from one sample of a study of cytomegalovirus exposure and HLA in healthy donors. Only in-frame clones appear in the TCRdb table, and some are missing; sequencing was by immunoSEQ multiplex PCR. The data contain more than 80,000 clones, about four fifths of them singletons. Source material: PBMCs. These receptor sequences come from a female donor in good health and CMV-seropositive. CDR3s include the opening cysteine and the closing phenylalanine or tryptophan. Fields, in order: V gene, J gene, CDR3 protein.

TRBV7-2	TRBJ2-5	CASSWKTGVQETQYF
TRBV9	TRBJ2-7	CASSVAESSEQYF
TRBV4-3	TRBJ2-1	CASSQERGVLYNEQFF
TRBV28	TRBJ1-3	CASSLTGSGNTIYF
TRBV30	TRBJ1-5	CAWSRPGGENQPQHF
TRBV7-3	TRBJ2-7	CASSLTPVHEQYF
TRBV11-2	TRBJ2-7	CASSRTTRSYEQYF
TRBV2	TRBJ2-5	CASSEHHASLKETQYF
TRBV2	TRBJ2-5	CASSEDRGYKTQYF
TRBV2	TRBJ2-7	CASGKGQGLYEQYF
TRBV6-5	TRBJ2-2	CASRHRGGNTGELFF
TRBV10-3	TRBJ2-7	CATHSGRGNEQYF
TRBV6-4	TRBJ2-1	CASSEGLDYNEQFF
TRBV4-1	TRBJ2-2	CASSRRGGSGGELFF
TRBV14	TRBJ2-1	CASSRDSARNEQFF
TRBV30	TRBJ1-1	CAFCVHGGGTEAFF
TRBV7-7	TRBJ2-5	CASSLNRGRSETQYF
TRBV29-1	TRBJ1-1	CSAGQGVKTEAFF
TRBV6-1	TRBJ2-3	CASRSGTASTDTQYF
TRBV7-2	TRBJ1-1	CASSLGQGTEAFF
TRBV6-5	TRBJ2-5	CASSYSTGTGGKTQYF
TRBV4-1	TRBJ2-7	CASSHAGTSEQYF
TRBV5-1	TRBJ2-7	CASSLGQGQYF
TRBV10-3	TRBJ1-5	CAISGEGGNQPQHF
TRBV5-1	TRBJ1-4	CASSARTAPNEKLFF
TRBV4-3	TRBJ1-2	CASSQDPGTHGYTF
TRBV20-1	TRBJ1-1	CSASSREEAFF
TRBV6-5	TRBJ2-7	CASGISGTVGYEQYF
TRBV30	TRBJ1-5	CAWSGRDRDQPQHF
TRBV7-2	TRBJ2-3	CASSWGLTDTQYF
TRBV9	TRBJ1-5	CASSVEDELGNQPQHF
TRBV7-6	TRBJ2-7	CASSLEQGPYEQYF
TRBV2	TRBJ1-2	CASSEVQANYGYTF
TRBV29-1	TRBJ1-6	CSASQGNSPLHF
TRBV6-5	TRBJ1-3	CASSYSRGGSGNTIYF
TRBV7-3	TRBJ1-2	CASSLAGGYGYTF
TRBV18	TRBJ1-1	CASSRDSPEAFF
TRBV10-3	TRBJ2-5	CAISGGYQETQYF
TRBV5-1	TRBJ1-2	CASSSAAGVRTGGDGYTF
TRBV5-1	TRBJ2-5	CASSPNRYGAGGQGETQYF
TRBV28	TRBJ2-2	CASYRRGGAGELFF
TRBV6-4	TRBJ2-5	CASSAFTSGGNRTGETQYF
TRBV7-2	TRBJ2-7	CASSFTGVHEQYF
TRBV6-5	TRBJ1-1	CASSFRRGSNTEAFF
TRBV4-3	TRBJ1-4	CASSQDLGTGSEKLFF
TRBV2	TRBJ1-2	CASRPIQGNYGYTF
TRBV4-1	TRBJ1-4	CASSQAGQGGEKLFF
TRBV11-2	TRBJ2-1	CASSFGLAGEEQFF
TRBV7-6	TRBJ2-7	CASSFRGGGGLGEQYF
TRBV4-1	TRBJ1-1	CASSQDDRRNTEAFF
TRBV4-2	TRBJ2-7	CASSQEFEGAYEQYF
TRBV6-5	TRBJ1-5	CASSRDRSSNQPQHF
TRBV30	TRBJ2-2	CAWSVGLAGDTGELFF
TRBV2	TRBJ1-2	CASSLQGVGGYTF